This TCR beta chain came from a study of T cell clonotyping in hematopoietic cell transplantation. Clones were sequenced by immunoSEQ multiplex PCR, and TCRdb holds only the in-frame ones, with some missing. In the table there are around 40,000 clones, over 85% of which are singletons. V lost 1 base and J lost 7, with 10 bases in between. Germline V lookup: CDR1 GTSNPN, CDR2 SVGIG (reference sequence). CDR3 size: 12 residues. Time point in this sample: recipient sample about 28 days before transplant, after cytoreduction. The source is a man aged 35-49 years with chronic myeloid leukemia. Some clones in this sample may be carry-over from other donors' samples. The material sequenced was peripheral blood mononuclear cells, taken before stem cell transplant. The chain links TRBV30 to TRBJ2-5; D gene uncertain. Here the CDR3 DNA reads TGTGCCTGGAGTGCCGGCCTGGGGACCCAGTACTTC. Its translation: CAWSAGLGTQYF.